This entry describes one TCR beta chain. Its antigen remains unidentified. The entry originates in a study of T cell responses to AZD1222 COVID-19 vaccine. Overall study findings and caveats: Only a handful of AZD1222 recipients, roughly six in all, had baseline seropositivity. The study sampled repertoires only after the peak T cell response. Regions 160-218 and 743-854 held dominance among vaccine-associated CD4 TCRs, which spanned spike. Close to half of all spike-specific TCRs reportedly target regions of the variants that are unmutated.

After removal of 0 bases from V and 3 bases from J, the junction contained 9 bases not matched to a gene. The germline CDR1 and CDR2 sequences are LGHDT and YNNKEL (reference sequence). The CDR3 contains 18 residues. Profiled with immunoSEQ multiplex PCR; TCRdb holds only in-frame clones, not every one. The repertoire consists of about 84,000 clones, with roughly 88% occurring once and the leading ten covering 12%. Sample: peripheral blood, taken 28 days after the second AZD1222 dose. The clonotype comes from an adult who received the AZD1222 COVID-19 vaccine. The rearrangement joins TRBV3-1 (or the pseudogene TRBV3-2) to TRBJ2-3, with 10 positions matching TRBD2. The CDR3 DNA sequence: TGTGCCAGCAGCCAAGATTGGCCTAGCGGGGGAAGGACAGATACGCAGTATTTT. It translates to CASSQDWPSGGRTDTQYF.